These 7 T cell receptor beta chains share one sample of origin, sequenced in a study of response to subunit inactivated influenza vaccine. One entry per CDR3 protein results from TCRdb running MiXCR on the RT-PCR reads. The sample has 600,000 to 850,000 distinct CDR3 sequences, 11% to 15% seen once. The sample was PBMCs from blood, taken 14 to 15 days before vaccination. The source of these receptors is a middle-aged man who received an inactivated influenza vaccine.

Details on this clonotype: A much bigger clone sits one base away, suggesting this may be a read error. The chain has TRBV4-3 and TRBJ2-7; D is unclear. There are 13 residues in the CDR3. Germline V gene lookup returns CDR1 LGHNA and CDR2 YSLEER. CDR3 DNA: TGCACCAGCAGCCAAGATCGCGGCCTGGGGCAGTACTTC. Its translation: CTSSQDRGLGQYF.

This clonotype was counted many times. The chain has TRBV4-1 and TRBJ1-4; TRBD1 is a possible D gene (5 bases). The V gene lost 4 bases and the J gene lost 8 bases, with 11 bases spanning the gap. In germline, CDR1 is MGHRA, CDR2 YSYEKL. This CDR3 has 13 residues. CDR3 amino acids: CASSRRGAEKLFF. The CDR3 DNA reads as TGCGCCAGCAGCCGGAGGGGCGCGGAAAAACTGTTTTTT.

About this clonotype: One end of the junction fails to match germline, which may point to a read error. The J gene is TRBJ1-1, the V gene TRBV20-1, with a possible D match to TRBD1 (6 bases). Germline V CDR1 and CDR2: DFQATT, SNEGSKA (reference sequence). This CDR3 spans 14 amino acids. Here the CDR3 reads CIAPRDNMNTEAFF. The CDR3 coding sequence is TGCATTGCTCCCCGGGACAACATGAACACTGAAGCTTTCTTT.

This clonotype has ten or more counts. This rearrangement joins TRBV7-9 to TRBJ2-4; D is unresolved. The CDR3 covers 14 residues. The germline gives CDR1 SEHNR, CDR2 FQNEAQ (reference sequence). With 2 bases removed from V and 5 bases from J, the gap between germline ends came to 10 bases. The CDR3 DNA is TGTGCCAGCAGCTTATTAAATGGGGAAAACATTCAGTACTTC. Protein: CASSLLNGENIQYF.

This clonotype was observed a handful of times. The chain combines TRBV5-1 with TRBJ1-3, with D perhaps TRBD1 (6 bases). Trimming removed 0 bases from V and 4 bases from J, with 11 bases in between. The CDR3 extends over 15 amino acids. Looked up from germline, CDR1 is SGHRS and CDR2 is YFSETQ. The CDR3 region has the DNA TGCGCCAGCAGCTTGGAGCAGGGGATGGGAAACACCATATATTTT. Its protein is CASSLEQGMGNTIYF.

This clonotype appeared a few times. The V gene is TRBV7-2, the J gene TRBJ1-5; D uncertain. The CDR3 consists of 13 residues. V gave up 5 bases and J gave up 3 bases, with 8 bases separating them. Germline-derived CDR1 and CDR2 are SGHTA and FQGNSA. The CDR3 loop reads CASSPRYNQPQHF. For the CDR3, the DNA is TGTGCCAGCAGCCCTAGATACAATCAGCCCCAGCATTTT.

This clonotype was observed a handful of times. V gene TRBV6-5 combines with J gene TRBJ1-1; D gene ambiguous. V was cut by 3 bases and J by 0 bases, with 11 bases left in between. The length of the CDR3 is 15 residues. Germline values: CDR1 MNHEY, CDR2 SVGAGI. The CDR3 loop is CASSYSNLMNTEAFF. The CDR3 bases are TGTGCCAGCAGTTATTCTAATCTGATGAACACTGAAGCTTTCTTT.